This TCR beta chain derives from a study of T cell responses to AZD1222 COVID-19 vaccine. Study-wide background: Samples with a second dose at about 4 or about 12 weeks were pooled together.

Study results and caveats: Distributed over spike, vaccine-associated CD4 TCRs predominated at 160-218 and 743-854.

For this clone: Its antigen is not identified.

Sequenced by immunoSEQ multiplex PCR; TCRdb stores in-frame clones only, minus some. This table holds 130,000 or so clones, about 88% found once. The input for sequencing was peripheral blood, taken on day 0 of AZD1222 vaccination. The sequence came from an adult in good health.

As DNA, the CDR3 is TGTGCCATCAGACGAGGACAGGGAGATCAAGAGACCCAGTACTTC. This gives the protein CAIRRGQGDQETQYF. The chain combines TRBV10-3 with TRBJ2-5; 8 bases agree with TRBD1. CDR1 is ENHRY and CDR2 is SYGVKD in the germline V gene. The CDR3 sequence is 15 residues long. After removal of 6 bases from V and 2 bases from J, the junction contained 8 bases not matched to a gene.